The next 2 T cell receptor beta chains were all read from a single sample in a study of siplizumab effects on memory and regulatory T cells. Sequencing was performed with immunoSEQ multiplex PCR; in TCRdb, only in-frame clones are kept and a portion is missing. This sample has 70,000 to 100,000 clones; over 85% occur once, and the top ten carry 6% to 7%. Sequencing was performed on CD8+ T cells sorted from blood. The source of these receptors is a human donor in good health.

The chain is built from TRBV27 and TRBJ2-7; D not certain. The length of the CDR3 is 13 residues. V was clipped by 3 bases and J by 3 bases, with 9 bases between them. Germline V gene data show CDR1 as MNHEY and CDR2 as SMNVEV (reference sequence). The CDR3 here is CASSFGILYEQYF. The CDR3 nucleotides are TGTGCCAGCAGTTTTGGTATTCTCTACGAGCAGTACTTC.

This chain connects TRBV11-3 to TRBJ2-7; either TRBD1 or TRBD2 may fit D (6 bases each). The V end was cut by 4 bases, the J end by 2 bases, with 15 bases between. The CDR3 is 15 residues long. Looked up from germline, CDR1 is SGHNT and CDR2 is YENEEA. CDR3 in DNA: TGTGCCAGCAGCTCCTTGGGGGGCAGGCCCTACGAGCAGTACTTC. This codes for CASSSLGGRPYEQYF.